This T cell receptor (beta chain) was obtained from a study of spatial heterogeneity in lung cancer. For the study at large: Across the raw uncorrected reads, a unique TCR and UMI combination was observed, on average, more than ten times. Findings and limits, study-wide: Circulating ubiquitous expanded tumor TCRs were observed more frequently at resection than at follow-up.

TCR cDNA molecules each had a unique molecular identifier. TCRdb reprocessed the 5' RACE reads with MiXCR, giving one entry per CDR3 protein. The sample contains 45,000 to 65,000 distinct CDR3 sequences, around 7% of which appear only once. V lost 0 bases to trimming and J lost 5 bases; unmatched junction nucleotides: 8. CDR1 is DFQATT, CDR2 SNEGSKA, per germline (reference sequence). The CDR3 totals 15 residues. Regarding time point: sample taken at primary tumor resection. Unsorted tumor, nontumor lung tissue or cryopreserved PBMC supplied the whole RNA. There were approximately 69 donors, all of them untreated patients with early-stage non-small cell lung cancer. This clonotype was seen many times. What it recognizes is unknown.

This chain links TRBV20-1 with TRBJ2-5, with TRBD1 identical over 8 bases. The sample here was PBMCs, taken at surgery. The source is a female donor with early-stage non-small cell lung cancer. The CDR3 DNA reads TGCAGTGCTAGAGATTCGGACAGGGTAGGCGAGACCCAGTACTTC. As protein: CSARDSDRVGETQYF.